The 10 T cell receptor beta chains below come from one sample, sequenced in a study of vaccination and CD4 T cells after COVID-19. Treatment reported: approximately 9-day PBMC culture with coronavirus spike peptide pools or control peptides (ViraFEST assay). Oncomine TCR Beta short-read sequencing was applied to DNA from cultured CD4+ T cells. TCRdb processed the PCR reads anew with MiXCR; each CDR3 protein has one entry. The repertoire holds about 15,000 distinct CDR3 sequences, with around 73% as singletons. Their antigens remain unidentified. The sample comprised CD4+ T cells from blood, cultured in vitro. These receptors originate from a human donor who had recovered from COVID-19.

This clonotype was observed once. The chain links TRBV7-9 to TRBJ2-2; D is possibly TRBD1 (7 bases). The germline V gene has CDR1 SEHNR and CDR2 FQNEAQ (reference sequence). The CDR3 is 15 residues long. V was pared by 2 bases and J by 6 bases, with 13 bases between. CDR3 nucleotides: TGTGCCAGCAGCTTACAGGGGGGTCCGGCCGGGGAGCTGTTTTTT. Its protein is CASSLQGGPAGELFF.

This sequence joins TRBV20-1 and TRBJ1-3; D uncertain. Trimming cost V 3 bases and J 16 bases, with 22 bases left between them. The CDR3 totals 13 residues. Germline V gives CDR1 DFQATT, CDR2 SNEGSKA (reference sequence). The CDR3 DNA sequence: TGCAGTGCTAGTAGCGCCGGTGAAATTGATAGGTATTTT. Translated, it gives CSASSAGEIDRYF.

The chain has TRBV7-2 and TRBJ2-5; D unresolved. Germline CDR1 and CDR2: SGHTA and FQGNSA. V lost 5 bases, J lost 0 bases, and 13 bases lay in between. This CDR3 region has 15 residues. CDR3 DNA: TGTGCCAGCAGCACCCAGAACCTTCACCAAGAGACCCAGTACTTC. Its translation: CASSTQNLHQETQYF.

The V and J genes are TRBV7-9 and TRBJ2-1; tentative D call: TRBD2 (6 bases). Germline CDR1 SEHNR, CDR2 FQNEAQ (reference sequence). The germline V and J ends were trimmed by 6 bases and 5 bases, with 17 bases remaining between them. The CDR3 length is 15 residues. In DNA, the CDR3 is TGTGCCAGCAGACCGGGACTCGAAGGAAACAATGAGCAGTTCTTC. It codes for CASRPGLEGNNEQFF.

In this sample, this clonotype is large. This chain uses TRBV10-3 with TRBJ1-1; a weak D match, TRBD1 (5 bases). The CDR3 totals 13 residues. Trimming removed 4 bases at V and 1 base at J, with 7 bases between. CDR1 is ENHRY and CDR2 is SYGVKD in the germline V gene. CDR3 sequence: CAISGQQNTEAFF. CDR3 DNA: TGTGCCATCAGTGGACAGCAGAACACTGAAGCTTTCTTT.

This chain joins TRBV24-1 and TRBJ2-7; the match to TRBD1 covers 8 bases. Trimming cost V 6 bases and J 0 bases; bases outside gene matches: 12. Germline V lookup: CDR1 KGHDR, CDR2 SFDVKD. The CDR3 contains 17 residues. As DNA, the CDR3 is TGTGCCACCAGTTCTACCGGACAGGGTTTGAGCTCCTACGAGCAGTACTTC. It codes for CATSSTGQGLSSYEQYF.

The sample holds one count of this clonotype. The rearrangement uses TRBV25-1 and TRBJ2-7, with 10 bases aligning to TRBD1. The CDR3 covers 14 residues. Germline V gives CDR1 MGHDK, CDR2 SYGVNS. Trimming cost V 5 bases and J 6 bases; bases outside gene matches: 7. The CDR3 loop is CASSSRQGATEQYF. The CDR3 region has the DNA TGTGCCAGCAGTTCCCGACAGGGGGCGACCGAGCAGTACTTC.

V usage is TRBV20-1 and J usage is TRBJ2-3; either TRBD1 or TRBD2 may fit D (5 bases each). V was cut by 2 bases and J by 0 bases, with 18 bases left in between. CDR1 and CDR2 from the germline V gene are DFQATT and SNEGSKA (reference sequence). This CDR3 comprises 17 residues. CDR3 in amino acids: CSARSHRGAPSTDTQYF. The DNA for the CDR3 is TGCAGTGCTAGATCCCACCGGGGCGCCCCAAGCACAGATACGCAGTATTTT.

This chain connects TRBV5-4 to TRBJ1-2; TRBD1 is a possible D gene (5 bases). The CDR3 is 15 residues long. The germline V gene has CDR1 SGHNT and CDR2 YYREEE (reference sequence). V lost 0 bases and J 4 bases, leaving 13 bases between the germline ends. CDR3 in DNA: TGTGCCAGCAGCTTGGAAATATCGGGGACCTATGGCTACACCTTC. Its translation is CASSLEISGTYGYTF.

The chain has TRBV4-2 and TRBJ2-1, with no clear D. With 4 bases removed from V and 8 bases from J, the gap between germline ends came to 15 bases. The germline gives CDR1 LGHNA, CDR2 YNFKEQ. This CDR3 comprises 14 residues. The CDR3 DNA reads TGTGCCAGCAGCCCCACGCTACCAGCCCATGAGCAGTTCTTC. Its translation: CASSPTLPAHEQFF.